This T cell receptor (beta chain) was documented in a study of regulatory T cells in long-lasting Graves disease. Study overall: Patients met the persistent Graves' disease definition after over 5 years of antithyroid drugs with positive TSH receptor antibodies.

The table lists this clonotype with many counts. To make TCR beta libraries, researchers used iRepertoire HTBI primers and Arm-PCR of CDR3 regions. Authors' processing steps: Sequenced samples collectively carried roughly 63 TRBV and 14 TRBJ segments. In TCRdb, the multiplex PCR reads were re-called with MiXCR into one record per CDR3 protein. These V and J calls originate from TCRdb's pipeline instead of the authors' own analysis. The sample holds some 370,000 distinct CDR3 sequences, roughly 24% seen once. Time point specified: persistent/refractory GD, antithyroid drugs over 5 years with positive TRAb. Construction of the TCR library relied on RNA isolated from PBMCs. Patient provenance is recorded as an endocrinology department in Xi'an, China. Sequenced material: peripheral blood mononuclear cells (PBMCs), taken when the disease was refractory, from a patient treated with antithyroid drugs. The TCR originated in a woman in her thirties or forties with Graves disease.

The CDR3 spells CSASLRDTEAFF. In DNA, the CDR3 is TGCAGTGCTAGCCTACGGGACACTGAAGCTTTCTTT. This chain links TRBV20-1 with TRBJ1-1; unclear D gene. Trimming pared 3 bases from V and 3 bases from J, leaving 8 bases between. The CDR3 totals 12 residues. Germline-derived CDR1 and CDR2 are DFQATT and SNEGSKA (reference sequence).